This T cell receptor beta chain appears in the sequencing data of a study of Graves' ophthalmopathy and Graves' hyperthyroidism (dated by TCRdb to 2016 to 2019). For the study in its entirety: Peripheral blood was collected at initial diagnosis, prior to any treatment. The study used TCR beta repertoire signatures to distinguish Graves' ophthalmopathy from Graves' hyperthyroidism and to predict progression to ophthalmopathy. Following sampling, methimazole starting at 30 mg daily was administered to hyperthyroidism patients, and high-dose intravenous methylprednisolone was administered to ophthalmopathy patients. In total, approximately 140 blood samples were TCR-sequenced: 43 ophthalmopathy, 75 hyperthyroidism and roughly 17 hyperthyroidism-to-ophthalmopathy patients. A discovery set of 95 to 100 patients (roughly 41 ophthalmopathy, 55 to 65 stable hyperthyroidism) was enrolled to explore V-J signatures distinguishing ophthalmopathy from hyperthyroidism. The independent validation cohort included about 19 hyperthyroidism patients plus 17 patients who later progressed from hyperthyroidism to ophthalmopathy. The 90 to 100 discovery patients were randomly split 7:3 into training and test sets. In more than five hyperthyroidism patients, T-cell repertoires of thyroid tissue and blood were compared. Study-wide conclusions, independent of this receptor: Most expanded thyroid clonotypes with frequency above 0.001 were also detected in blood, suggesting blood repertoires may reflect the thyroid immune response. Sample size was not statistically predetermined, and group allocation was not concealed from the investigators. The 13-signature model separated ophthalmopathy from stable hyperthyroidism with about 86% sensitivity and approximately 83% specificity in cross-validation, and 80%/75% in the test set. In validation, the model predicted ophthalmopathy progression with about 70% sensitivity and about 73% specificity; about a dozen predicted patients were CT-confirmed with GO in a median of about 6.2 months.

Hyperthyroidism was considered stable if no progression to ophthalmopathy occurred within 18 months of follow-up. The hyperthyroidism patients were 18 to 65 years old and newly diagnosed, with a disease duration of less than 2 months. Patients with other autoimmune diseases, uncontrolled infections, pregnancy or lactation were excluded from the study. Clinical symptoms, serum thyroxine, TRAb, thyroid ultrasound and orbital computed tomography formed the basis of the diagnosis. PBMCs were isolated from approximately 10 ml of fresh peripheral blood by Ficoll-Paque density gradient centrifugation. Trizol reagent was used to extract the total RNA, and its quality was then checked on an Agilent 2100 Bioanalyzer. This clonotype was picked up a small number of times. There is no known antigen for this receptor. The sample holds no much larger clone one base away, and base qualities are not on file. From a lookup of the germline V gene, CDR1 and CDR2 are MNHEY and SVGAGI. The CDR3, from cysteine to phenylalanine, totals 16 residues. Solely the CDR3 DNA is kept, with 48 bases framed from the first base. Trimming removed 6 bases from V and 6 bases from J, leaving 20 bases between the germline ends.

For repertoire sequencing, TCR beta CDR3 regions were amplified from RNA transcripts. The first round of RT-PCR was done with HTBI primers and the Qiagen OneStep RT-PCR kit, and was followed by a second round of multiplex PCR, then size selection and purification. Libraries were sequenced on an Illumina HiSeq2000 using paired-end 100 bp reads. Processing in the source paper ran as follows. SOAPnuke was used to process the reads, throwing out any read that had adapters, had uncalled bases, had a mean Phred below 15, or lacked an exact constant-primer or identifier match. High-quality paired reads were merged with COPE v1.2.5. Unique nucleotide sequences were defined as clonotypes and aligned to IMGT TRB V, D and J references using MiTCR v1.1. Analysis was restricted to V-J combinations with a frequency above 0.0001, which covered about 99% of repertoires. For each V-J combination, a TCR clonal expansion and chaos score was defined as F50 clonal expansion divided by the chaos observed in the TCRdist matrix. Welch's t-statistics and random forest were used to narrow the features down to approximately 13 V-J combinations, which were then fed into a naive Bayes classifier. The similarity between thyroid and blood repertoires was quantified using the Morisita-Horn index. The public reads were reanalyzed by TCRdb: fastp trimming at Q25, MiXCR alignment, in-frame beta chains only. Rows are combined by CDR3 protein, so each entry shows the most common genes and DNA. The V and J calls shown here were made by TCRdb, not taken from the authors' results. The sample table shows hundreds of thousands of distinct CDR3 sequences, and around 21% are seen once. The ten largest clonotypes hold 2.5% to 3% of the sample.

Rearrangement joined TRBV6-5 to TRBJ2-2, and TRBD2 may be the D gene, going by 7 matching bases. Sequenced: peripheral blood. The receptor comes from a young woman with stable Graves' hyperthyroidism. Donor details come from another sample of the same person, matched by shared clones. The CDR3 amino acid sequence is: CASSSRPGGRAGELFF. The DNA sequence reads TGTGCCAGCAGCAGCCGCCCGGGGGGCAGGGCCGGGGAGCTGTTTTTT.